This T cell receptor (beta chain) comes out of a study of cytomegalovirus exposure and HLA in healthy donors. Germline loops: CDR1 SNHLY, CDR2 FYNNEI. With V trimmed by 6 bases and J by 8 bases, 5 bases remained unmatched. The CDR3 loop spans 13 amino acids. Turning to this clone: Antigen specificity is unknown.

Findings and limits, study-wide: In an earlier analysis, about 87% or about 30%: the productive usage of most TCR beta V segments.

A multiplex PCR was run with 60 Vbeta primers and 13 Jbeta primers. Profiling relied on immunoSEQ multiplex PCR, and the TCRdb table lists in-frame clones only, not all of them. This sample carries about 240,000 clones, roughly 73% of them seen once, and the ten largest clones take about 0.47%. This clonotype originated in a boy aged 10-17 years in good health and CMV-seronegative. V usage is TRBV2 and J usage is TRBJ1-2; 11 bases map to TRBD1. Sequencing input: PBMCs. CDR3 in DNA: TGTGCCAGCAGGCGGGGACAGGGGGTGGGCTACACCTTC. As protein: CASRRGQGVGYTF.